This TCR beta chain originates from a study of shared clonotypes between healthy human individuals. General study points: Few donors restricted represented genetic and exposure-history diversity. How much donors shared clonotypes was expected to be affected by sequencing depth.

In replicate PCRs of unsorted PBMC, about 320 ng DNA, around 30,000 T cell genomes, was used. The team ran DNA from unsorted PBMCs on ten immunoSEQ deep assay plates for sequencing. Using immunoSEQ multiplex PCR, the repertoire was profiled, and TCRdb retains in-frame clones only, with some absent. The sample lists about 490,000 clones; approximately 79% were seen once. Comment on this clone: Its cognate antigen is unknown.

Sequenced: PBMCs. This clonotype was sampled from a woman aged 35 to 49 in good health. Some clones in this sample may be carry-over from other donors' samples.

CDR3 nucleotides: TGTGCCAGCAGACAGGGTGCAGCCAAAAACATTCAGTACTTC. Its protein is CASRQGAAKNIQYF. The V gene is TRBV11-2, the J gene TRBJ2-4, with a tentative D call TRBD1 (6 bases). Trimming shortened V by 6 bases and J by 0 bases, and 9 bases separated the two germline ends. Germline V lookup: CDR1 SGHAT, CDR2 FQNNGV. CDR3 length: 14 amino acids.